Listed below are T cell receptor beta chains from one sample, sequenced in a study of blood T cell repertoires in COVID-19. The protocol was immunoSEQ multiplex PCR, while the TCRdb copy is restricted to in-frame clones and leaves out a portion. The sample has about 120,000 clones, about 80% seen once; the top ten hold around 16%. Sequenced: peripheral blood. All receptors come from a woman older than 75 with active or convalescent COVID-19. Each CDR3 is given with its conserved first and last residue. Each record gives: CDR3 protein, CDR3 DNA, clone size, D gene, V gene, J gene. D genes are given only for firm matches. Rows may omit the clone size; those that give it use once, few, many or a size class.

CASSLTGGVGGYTF	TGTGCCAGCAGTTTGACAGGGGGGGTTGGTGGCTACACCTTC	NA	TRBD1	TRBV28	TRBJ1-2
CASTPEGTDYGYTF	TGTGCCAGTACCCCCGAAGGGACTGACTATGGCTACACCTTC	few	NA	TRBV19	TRBJ1-2
CASARQGATPQHF	TGTGCCAGCGCGAGACAGGGGGCTACGCCCCAGCATTTT	few	TRBD1	TRBV7-2	TRBJ1-5
CASLSGSGETQYF	TGTGCCAGCCTCAGCGGGAGCGGCGAGACCCAGTACTTC	NA	TRBD2	TRBV3-1/TRBV3-2	TRBJ2-5
CASSQARQAEAFF	TGCGCCAGCAGCCAAGCCAGACAGGCTGAAGCTTTCTTT	NA	NA	TRBV4-1	TRBJ1-1
CASSLATGRTHEQYF	TGTGCCAGCAGCTTAGCGACGGGGAGAACCCACGAGCAGTACTTC	NA	NA	TRBV7-6	TRBJ2-7
CASSQEVASTGELFF	TGTGCCAGCAGCCAAGAAGTTGCGTCCACCGGGGAGCTGTTTTTT	NA	NA	TRBV4-2	TRBJ2-2
CASSLEGRGSPLHF	TGTGCCAGCAGCTTGGAAGGGAGGGGTTCACCCCTCCACTTT	NA	NA	TRBV5-4	TRBJ1-6
CASSGEQGTTQYF	TGTGCCAGCAGTGGGGAGCAAGGGACAACGCAGTATTTT	NA	NA	TRBV12-3/TRBV12-4	TRBJ2-3
CASSLFGLAGGEQYF	TGCGCCAGCAGCCTATTCGGACTAGCGGGAGGCGAGCAGTACTTC	NA	TRBD2	TRBV4-1	TRBJ2-7
CASSFFSSYNEQFF	TGTGCCAGCAGCTTTTTCAGCTCCTACAATGAGCAGTTCTTC	NA	NA	TRBV7-9	TRBJ2-1
CASSPRGDNYGYTF	TGTGCCAGCAGCCCTCGGGGAGATAACTATGGCTACACCTTC	NA	NA	TRBV7-2	TRBJ1-2
CASSEKPVTSTDTQYF	TGTGCCAGCAGTGAAAAGCCCGTGACTAGCACAGATACGCAGTATTTT	NA	NA	TRBV6-1	TRBJ2-3
CASSFPPAGPSYEQYF	TGTGCCAGCAGTTTCCCCCCAGCGGGGCCCTCCTACGAGCAGTACTTC	NA	TRBD2	TRBV6-5	TRBJ2-7
CASSTRPGTSGGSSYEQYF	TGTGCCAGTAGTACACGCCCTGGGACTAGCGGGGGGAGCTCCTACGAGCAGTACTTC	NA	TRBD2	TRBV19	TRBJ2-7
CASSLVGVGYTF	TGTGCCAGCAGCTTGGTAGGGGTAGGCTACACCTTC	NA	NA	TRBV5-4	TRBJ1-2
CASSLDRSYEQYF	TGTGCCAGCAGTCTGGACAGGTCCTACGAGCAGTACTTC	NA	TRBD1	TRBV12-3/TRBV12-4	TRBJ2-7
CASSETSLNEQFF	TGTGCCAGCAGCGAGACTAGCCTCAATGAGCAGTTCTTC	NA	TRBD2	TRBV7-3	TRBJ2-1
CASRMDRGRTEAFF	TGTGCCAGCAGAATGGACAGGGGGAGAACTGAAGCTTTCTTT	NA	TRBD1	TRBV6-5	TRBJ1-1
CASSRTSGRVRNTQYF	TGTGCCAGCTCACGGACTAGCGGGAGAGTACGAAATACGCAGTATTTT	NA	TRBD2	TRBV18	TRBJ2-3
CAISDGRGAETQYF	TGTGCCATCAGTGATGGGAGGGGGGCAGAGACCCAGTACTTC	NA	NA	TRBV10-3	TRBJ2-5
CASSSPGRSGANVLTF	TGTGCCAGCAGTTCCCCCGGGAGGTCTGGGGCCAACGTCCTGACTTTC	NA	TRBD2	TRBV28	TRBJ2-6
CASSNGGIYNEQFF	TGCGCCAGCTCCAATGGCGGGATATACAATGAGCAGTTCTTC	NA	NA	TRBV5-1	TRBJ2-1
CASSIGSTSGSGADTQYF	TGTGCCAGTAGTATAGGGTCTACTAGCGGGAGTGGTGCAGATACGCAGTATTTT	NA	TRBD2	TRBV19	TRBJ2-3
CAWTAGNNQPQHF	TGTGCCTGGACAGCGGGCAACAATCAGCCCCAGCATTTT	few	NA	TRBV30	TRBJ1-5
CASSQPGYNSPLHF	TGTGCCAGCAGCCAACCCGGCTATAATTCACCCCTCCACTTT	NA	NA	TRBV3-1/TRBV3-2	TRBJ1-6
CASSPLRGDTEAFF	TGTGCCAGCAGCCCTTTGCGAGGCGACACTGAAGCTTTCTTT	NA	NA	TRBV11-2	TRBJ1-1
CASSPSLAGGRNSYNEQFF	TGTGCCAGCTCACCAAGCCTAGCGGGAGGCCGTAACTCCTACAATGAGCAGTTCTTC	few	TRBD2	TRBV18	TRBJ2-1
CASSLDRGGTEAFF	TGTGCCAGCAGCTTGGACAGGGGCGGCACTGAAGCTTTCTTT	NA	TRBD1	TRBV7-8	TRBJ1-1
CASSPNPLAGAGEQYF	TGCGCCAGCAGCCCGAATCCACTAGCGGGAGCGGGAGAGCAGTACTTC	NA	TRBD2	TRBV4-1	TRBJ2-7
CASSLLRENTDTQYF	TGTGCCAGCAGTTTACTGCGGGAGAACACAGATACGCAGTATTTT	NA	TRBD2	TRBV27	TRBJ2-3
CASSPTGHRNYGYTF	TGTGCCAGCTCCCCAACCGGACATAGGAACTATGGCTACACCTTC	NA	NA	TRBV18	TRBJ1-2
CASSPGLAGIYYEQYF	TGTGCCAGCAGCCCAGGACTAGCGGGGATCTACTACGAGCAGTACTTC	NA	TRBD2	TRBV9	TRBJ2-7
CASSPDQREGGEQFF	TGCGCCAGCAGCCCCGATCAGCGGGAAGGGGGTGAGCAGTTCTTC	NA	NA	TRBV10-1	TRBJ2-1
CASRTGRDRYSNQPQHF	TGTGCCAGTAGGACGGGTAGGGACAGATATAGCAATCAGCCCCAGCATTTT	NA	TRBD1	TRBV19	TRBJ1-5
CASSLGLGASTDTQYF	TGTGCCAGCAGCCTTGGACTAGGAGCCTCCACAGATACGCAGTATTTT	NA	TRBD2	TRBV5-5	TRBJ2-3
CASSPTGRESNQPQHF	TGTGCCAGCAGCCCAACAGGGCGAGAAAGCAATCAGCCCCAGCATTTT	NA	NA	TRBV21-1	TRBJ1-5
CASSPNSNRPTGSPLHF	TGTGCCAGTAGCCCAAACTCAAACAGGCCAACAGGTTCACCCCTCCACTTT	NA	NA	TRBV19	TRBJ1-6
CASNGQSTGELFF	TGTGCCAGCAACGGACAGTCGACCGGGGAGCTGTTTTTT	few	NA	TRBV2	TRBJ2-2
CASSPSFGTEAFF	TGTGCCAGCAGTCCTTCTTTCGGCACTGAAGCTTTCTTT	NA	NA	TRBV28	TRBJ1-1
CASGLVQGDRGTGELFF	TGTGCTAGTGGTTTGGTACAGGGGGACAGGGGCACCGGGGAGCTGTTTTTT	NA	TRBD1	TRBV12-5	TRBJ2-2
CSVELGPDTQYF	TGCAGCGTTGAACTAGGCCCAGATACGCAGTATTTT	NA	NA	TRBV29-1	TRBJ2-3
CASSYTRGAYEQYF	TGTGCCAGCAGTTACACCAGGGGTGCCTACGAGCAGTACTTC	NA	NA	TRBV6-5	TRBJ2-7
CASSLLAGASGVQYF	TGTGCCAGCAGTCTGCTAGCGGGAGCTTCGGGGGTGCAGTATTTT	NA	TRBD2	TRBV28	TRBJ2-3
CASSLGQGEGGYTF	TGTGCCAGCAGCCTTGGACAGGGGGAGGGTGGCTACACCTTC	NA	TRBD1	TRBV7-3	TRBJ1-2
CASSGGPGSHGYTF	TGTGCCAGTAGTGGAGGGCCAGGGTCCCATGGCTACACCTTC	NA	NA	TRBV19	TRBJ1-2
CASSQGQGVGYTF	TGTGCCAGCAGCCAGGGACAGGGAGTTGGCTACACCTTC	few	TRBD1	TRBV13	TRBJ1-2
CASSLGGPNNYGYTF	TGTGCCAGCAGCTTAGGGGGGCCGAACAACTATGGCTACACCTTC	NA	NA	TRBV7-9	TRBJ1-2